Following are 7 T cell receptor beta chains from one sample sequenced in a study of blood T cell repertoires in COVID-19. Data came from immunoSEQ multiplex PCR; TCRdb stores just in-frame clones and leaves some out. The sample holds over 110,000 clones; 75% to 90% are singletons and the top ten take roughly 3.7%. Sequenced input: PBMCs or T cells enriched from blood (not recorded which). All receptors derive from a man in his forties or fifties in a cohort exposed to, infected with or recovered from COVID-19 (not recorded which).

The chain joins TRBV5-1 to TRBJ2-7, with 7 bases matching TRBD1. CDR1 and CDR2 from the germline V gene are SGHRS and YFSETQ. V lost 4 bases, J lost 2 bases, and 3 bases stayed unmatched. The CDR3 runs to 13 residues. The CDR3 loop is CASSPTGPYEQYF. The CDR3 DNA reads as TGCGCCAGCAGCCCGACAGGGCCCTACGAGCAGTACTTC.

The chain is built from TRBV11-3 and TRBJ1-1; D is possibly TRBD1 (6 bases). The ends were cut back, 1 base at V and 4 bases at J, with 7 bases in the middle. Per germline, CDR1 SGHNT and CDR2 YENEEA. This CDR3 has 13 residues. DNA for the CDR3: TGTGCCAGCAGCTTAGTCAGGGGCACTGAAGCTTTCTTT. It specifies CASSLVRGTEAFF.

A note on this clone: At one boundary the junction diverges from the germline segment, which might be a read error. The chain joins TRBV30 to TRBJ2-7; perhaps TRBD1 as D (6 bases). The CDR3 is 14 residues long. From germline, CDR1 is GTSNPN and CDR2 SVGIG (reference sequence). Here the CDR3 DNA reads TGTGCCTCGAGTCGGACAGCGAGCTCCTACGAGCAGTACTTC. Protein sequence: CASSRTASSYEQYF.

The rearrangement links TRBV4-3 to TRBJ2-1, with TRBD1 matching 7 bases. CDR1 is LGHNA, CDR2 YSLEER, per germline. V lost 4 bases, J lost 4 bases, and 7 bases stayed unmatched. This CDR3 spans 15 amino acids. The CDR3 coding sequence is TGCGCCAGCAGCCTCCGGGACAGCCAGTACAATGAGCAGTTCTTC. This codes for CASSLRDSQYNEQFF.

The rearrangement uses TRBV13 and TRBJ2-5; the D gene is possibly TRBD2 (6 bases). Germline-derived CDR1 and CDR2 are PRHDT and FYEKMQ (reference sequence). This CDR3 comprises 14 residues. The germline V and J ends were trimmed by 2 bases and 1 base, with 8 bases remaining between them. CDR3 loop: CASSLRRAQETQYF. CDR3 nucleotides: TGTGCCAGCAGCTTACGGAGGGCCCAAGAGACCCAGTACTTC.

The chain couples TRBV19 to TRBJ2-3; 9 bases match TRBD2. The CDR3 contains 14 residues. Germline V lookup: CDR1 LNHDA, CDR2 SQIVND (reference sequence). V lost 5 bases to trimming and J lost 5 bases; unmatched junction nucleotides: 5. DNA for the CDR3: TGTGCCAGTAGTCTGCGGGAGGGAAGAGATACGCAGTATTTT. This sequence encodes CASSLREGRDTQYF. Looking up the rest from reference TRBV19 and TRBJ2-3 gives the full variable domain: DGGITQSPKYLFRKEGQNVTLSCEQNLNHDAMYWYRQDPGQGLRLIYYSQIVNDFQKGDIAEGYSVSREKKESFPLTVTSAQKNPTAFYLCASSLREGRDTQYFGPGTRLTVL.

J is TRBJ1-3 and V is TRBV25-1, with 8 bases that match TRBD1. The V gene's germline CDR1 is MGHDK and CDR2 SYGVNS. V was clipped by 1 base and J by 2 bases; unmatched bases: 7. CDR3 length equals 17 residues. CDR3 in DNA: TGTGCCAGCAGTGAATGGACAGGGAAAGTGGCTGGAAACACCATATATTTT. Translating it yields CASSEWTGKVAGNTIYF.